Following are 21 T cell receptor beta chains from one sample sequenced in a study of shared clonotypes between healthy human individuals. The data were produced by immunoSEQ multiplex PCR, yet TCRdb's version contains in-frame clones alone and is incomplete. In the table there are under 850,000 clones, roughly two thirds of which are singletons. The sample consisted of memory CD4+ T cells sorted from blood. Subset indicated: CD45RA-negative fraction. The receptors come from a woman between 25 and 40 years old in good health.

The chain employs TRBV7-2 and TRBJ1-5; tentative D call: TRBD1 (6 bases). V dropped 5 bases and J dropped 0 bases, with 11 bases sitting between them. Germline V gene data show CDR1 as SGHTA and CDR2 as FQGNSA. The length of the CDR3 is 15 residues. Written as DNA, the CDR3 is TGTGCCAGCAGCCCCGGACAGAATAGCAATCAGCCCCAGCATTTT. Translating it yields CASSPGQNSNQPQHF.

V and J are TRBV28 and TRBJ2-7; 9 nucleotides line up with TRBD2. The CDR3 consists of 16 residues. J gave up 3 bases and V 0 bases, and 6 bases lay outside the gene matches. CDR1 is MDHEN and CDR2 is SYDVKM in the germline V gene. CDR3 bases: TGTGCCAGCAGTTTATGGGCCGGGACTAGCAGCTACGAGCAGTACTTC. Translated, it gives CASSLWAGTSSYEQYF. The full variable domain, its missing parts supplied by reference TRBV28 and TRBJ2-7, is DVKVTQSSRYLVKRTGEKVFLECVQDMDHENMFWYRQDPGLGLRLIYFSYDVKMKEKGDIPEGYSVSREKKERFSLILESASTNQTSMYLCASSLWAGTSSYEQYFGPGTRLTVT.

This clone was detected many times. The V gene is TRBV19, the J gene TRBJ1-2, with unresolved D. Trimming removed 0 bases from V and 8 bases from J, with 16 bases in between. Germline V CDR1 and CDR2: LNHDA, SQIVND (reference sequence). The CDR3 is 15 residues long. DNA for the CDR3: TGTGCCAGTAGTATAGATCGGCGGGGTTTAAAAGGCTACACCTTC. It is translated as CASSIDRRGLKGYTF. Full variable domain (rest looked up from reference TRBV19 and TRBJ1-2): DGGITQSPKYLFRKEGQNVTLSCEQNLNHDAMYWYRQDPGQGLRLIYYSQIVNDFQKGDIAEGYSVSREKKESFPLTVTSAQKNPTAFYLCASSIDRRGLKGYTFGSGTRLTVV.

The chain is built from TRBV5-1 and TRBJ2-5; TRBD1 agrees at 7 bases. The CDR3 has 14 residues. In germline, CDR1 is SGHRS, CDR2 YFSETQ. The V segment lost 4 bases and the J segment 4 bases; nucleotides outside the gene matches: 7. In nucleotides, the CDR3 is TGCGCCAGCAGCATTGGGACAGAGGGAGAGACCCAGTACTTC. It codes for CASSIGTEGETQYF.

J is TRBJ2-3 and V is TRBV29-1; D is tentatively TRBD1 or TRBD2 (5 bases each). This CDR3 spans 13 amino acids. Germline assignment: CDR1 SQVTM and CDR2 ANQGSEA. V dropped 4 bases and J dropped 4 bases, with 12 bases sitting between them. In nucleotides, the CDR3 is TGCAGCGTTGGAAAGGGACGGGCAGATACGCAGTATTTT. This gives the protein CSVGKGRADTQYF.

This clone was recorded once. This chain joins TRBV18 and TRBJ1-4; D not resolved. The V gene's germline CDR1 is KGHSH and CDR2 LQKENI. Trimming stripped 0 bases from V and 5 bases from J, with 10 bases between. The CDR3 is made up of 15 amino acids. The CDR3 region has the DNA TGTGCCAGCTCACCACCGGTCGCACAGAATGAAAAACTGTTTTTT. Protein sequence: CASSPPVAQNEKLFF.

V is TRBV28 and J is TRBJ1-2; no firm D call. CDR3 size: 16 residues. Germline-derived CDR1 and CDR2 are MDHEN and SYDVKM. V lost 4 bases and J lost 4, with 19 bases in between. This CDR3 reads CASSSPLGGLSYGYTF. The DNA of the CDR3 is TGTGCCAGCAGTTCCCCTTTGGGAGGGTTGAGCTATGGCTACACCTTC.

The rearrangement joins TRBV5-4 to TRBJ2-3; either TRBD1 or TRBD2 may fit D (5 bases each). Germline V gene data show CDR1 as SGHNT and CDR2 as YYREEE (reference sequence). Trimming removed 4 bases at V and 1 base at J, with 16 bases between. This CDR3 contains 16 residues. The CDR3 loop reads CASSPRGDGGTDTQYF. DNA of the CDR3: TGTGCCAGCAGCCCGCGTGGGGACGGCGGCACAGATACGCAGTATTTT.

The chain is built from TRBV18 and TRBJ1-2; no definite D call. Germline lookup yields CDR1 KGHSH and CDR2 LQKENI. The CDR3 has 14 amino acids. The V end was cut by 1 base, the J end by 6 bases, with 12 bases between. This CDR3 is CASSPLEGGDGYTF. For the CDR3, the DNA is TGTGCCAGCTCACCACTCGAGGGCGGCGATGGCTACACCTTC.

The rearrangement links TRBV10-2 to TRBJ2-3; the D is unclear. Trimming took 3 bases from V and 5 from J, leaving 12 bases between them. Germline V gene lookup returns CDR1 WSHSY and CDR2 SAAADI. The CDR3 is 14 amino acids. The CDR3 is CASSDSSRGDTQYF. CDR3 nucleotide sequence: TGCGCCAGCAGTGATAGCAGTCGTGGAGATACGCAGTATTTT.

J is TRBJ1-4 and V is TRBV6-5; maybe TRBD1 (5 bases). Trimming took off 6 bases at V and 4 bases at J, with 15 bases between the two ends. The CDR3 extends over 15 amino acids. Germline V lookup: CDR1 MNHEY, CDR2 SVGAGI. The chain's CDR3 is CASSPVRGFNEKLFF. CDR3 DNA sequence: TGTGCCAGCAGCCCAGTCCGGGGGTTTAATGAAAAACTGTTTTTT.

The genes are TRBV7-9 and TRBJ2-7; 9 nucleotides agree with TRBD1. The CDR3 is made up of 15 amino acids. V was clipped by 5 bases and J by 3 bases; unmatched bases: 8. Germline CDR1 SEHNR, CDR2 FQNEAQ (reference sequence). The CDR3 bases are TGTGCCAGCAGCATAGGTACAGGGGGCTTCTACGAGCAGTACTTC. Protein: CASSIGTGGFYEQYF. The entire variable domain, with the rest obtained from reference TRBV7-9 and TRBJ2-7, is as follows: DTGVSQNPRHKITKRGQNVTFRCDPISEHNRLYWYRQTLGQGPEFLTYFQNEAQLEKSRLLSDRFSAERPKGSFSTLEIQRTEQGDSAMYLCASSIGTGGFYEQYFGPGTRLTVT.

This clone was observed a handful of times. The chain links TRBV28 to TRBJ2-7, with 8 positions matching TRBD1. V was pared by 5 bases and J by 3 bases, with 6 bases of the junction left unmatched. Germline V lookup: CDR1 MDHEN, CDR2 SYDVKM. This CDR3 contains 14 residues. The CDR3 sequence is CASSDRGEFYEQYF. The CDR3 bases are TGTGCCAGCAGTGACAGGGGAGAATTCTACGAGCAGTACTTC.

As for this clone: At one of its ends the junction is not consistent with the germline gene, which may arise from a read error. The chain recombines TRBV11-2 with TRBJ1-2; D not certain. Per germline, CDR1 SGHAT and CDR2 FQNNGV. The CDR3 totals 13 residues. In DNA form, the CDR3 reads TGTGCCAGCAGCTTTTCAACGGCCTATGGCTGCACCTTC. It specifies CASSFSTAYGCTF.

In this sample, this clone turned up a few times. The genes are TRBV4-2 and TRBJ2-6, with D maybe TRBD1 (6 bases). V gave up 6 bases and J gave up 3 bases, with 12 bases separating them. The CDR3 has 15 residues. Germline lookup yields CDR1 LGHNA and CDR2 YNFKEQ. The CDR3 here is CASRPGTHGANVLTF. CDR3 nucleotide sequence: TGTGCCAGCAGGCCGGGGACACATGGGGCCAACGTCCTGACTTTC.

This rearrangement joins TRBV6-1 to TRBJ1-2, with TRBD1 matching 10 bases. CDR1 and CDR2 from the germline V gene are MNHNS and SASEGT. The CDR3 spans 14 residues. The ends lost 6 bases at V and 7 bases at J; junction bases unmatched: 8. In DNA form, the CDR3 reads TGTGCCAGCAGGGGACAGGGGCTGTCGCGTGGCTACACCTTC. Its translation is CASRGQGLSRGYTF.

The chain employs TRBV11-1 and TRBJ2-1; D is possibly TRBD1 (5 bases). Per germline, CDR1 SGHAT and CDR2 FQDESV (reference sequence). Trimming left V 5 bases short and J 14 bases short, with 19 bases between. The CDR3 has 13 amino acids. CDR3 bases: TGTGCCAGCAGCCCCAGGACAAGGAAAGATAAGTTCTTC. Translation gives CASSPRTRKDKFF.

The chain links TRBV5-6 to TRBJ1-3; 10 bases line up with TRBD1. This CDR3 is built from 15 residues. Germline CDR1 reads SGHDT; CDR2 reads YYEEEE. The junction had 3 bases not matched to a gene; V was cut back by 6 bases and J by 0 bases. The CDR3 reads CASTDRGSSGNTIYF. The CDR3 DNA follows: TGTGCCAGCACGGACAGGGGGAGCTCTGGAAACACCATATATTTT.

The chain joins TRBV5-6 to TRBJ2-7; D uncertain. V lost 2 bases and J lost 3, with 18 bases in between. The CDR3 loop spans 16 amino acids. The germline CDR1 and CDR2 sequences are SGHDT and YYEEEE. This chain's CDR3 is CASSFDAPRANYEQYF. CDR3 coding DNA: TGTGCCAGCAGCTTTGATGCGCCTCGGGCCAACTACGAGCAGTACTTC.

The rearrangement uses TRBV28 and TRBJ2-7; the match to TRBD2 covers 11 bases. The V gene end was trimmed by 10 bases and the J gene end by 3 bases; junction bases not matched to a gene: 11. The CDR3 runs 15 residues. The germline V gene encodes CDR1 MDHEN and CDR2 SYDVKM. The CDR3 DNA sequence: TGTGCCACCATCACTAGCGGGAGTGGAGGCTACGAGCAGTACTTC. It specifies CATITSGSGGYEQYF.

The rearrangement uses TRBV7-9 and TRBJ2-2, with 14 bases identical to TRBD2. This CDR3 has 19 amino acids. With V trimmed by 4 bases and J by 0 bases, 7 bases remained unmatched. Germline CDR1 is SEHNR and CDR2 is FQNEAQ (reference sequence). Written as DNA, the CDR3 is TGTGCCAGCAGCTCGCCGGGACTAGCGGGAGAACCGAACACCGGGGAGCTGTTTTTT. Its protein product is CASSSPGLAGEPNTGELFF.